This T cell receptor (beta chain) appears in the sequencing data of a study of T-cell memory formation after mild COVID-19. As concerns this clonotype: Antigen: not known.

General study points: Some clones that responded were present in memory (sampled pre-infection), which suggests cross-reactive memory joined.

The J segment lost 1 base and the V segment lost 6 bases, leaving 7 bases of the junction unmatched. Germline CDR1 MNHNS, CDR2 SASEGT. This CDR3 is 15 amino acids long. TCRdb re-called the 5' RACE reads through MiXCR, storing one row per CDR3 protein. The table records fewer than 450,000 distinct CDR3 sequences, about 24% of them present only once. The source of this sequence is an adult woman who had mild COVID-19 (a few samples of this study predate the infection). Cell type and time point are not known. The chain joins TRBV6-1 to TRBJ2-7; 9 bases agree with TRBD1. The material sequenced was PBMCs or a T cell subset sorted from them (not recorded which). The CDR3 nucleotides are TGTGCCAGCAGCCCCAGGGGGACAGGGTCCTACGAGCAGTACTTC. Protein: CASSPRGTGSYEQYF.